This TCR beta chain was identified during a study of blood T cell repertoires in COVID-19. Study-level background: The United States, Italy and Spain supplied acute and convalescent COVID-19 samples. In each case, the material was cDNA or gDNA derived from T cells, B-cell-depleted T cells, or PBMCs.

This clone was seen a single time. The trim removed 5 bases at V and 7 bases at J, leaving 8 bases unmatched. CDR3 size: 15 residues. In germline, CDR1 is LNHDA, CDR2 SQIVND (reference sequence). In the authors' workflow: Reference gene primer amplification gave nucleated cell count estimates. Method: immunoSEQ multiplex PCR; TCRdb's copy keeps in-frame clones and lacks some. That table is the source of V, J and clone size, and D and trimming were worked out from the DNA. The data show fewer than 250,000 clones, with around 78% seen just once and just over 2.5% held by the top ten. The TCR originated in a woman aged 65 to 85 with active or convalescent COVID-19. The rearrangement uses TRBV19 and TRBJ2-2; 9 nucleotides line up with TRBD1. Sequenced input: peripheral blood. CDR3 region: CASSLGTGYGGELFF. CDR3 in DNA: TGTGCCAGTAGTCTCGGGACAGGGTATGGCGGGGAGCTGTTTTTT.